This TCR beta chain was observed in a study of blood T cell repertoires in COVID-19. Sequencing used immunoSEQ multiplex PCR; TCRdb keeps in-frame clones, though not all of them. Of fewer than 120,000 clones detected, around nine tenths appear once; the ten largest clones hold about 3%. This CDR3 has 15 amino acids. Germline CDR1 and CDR2: WSHSY and SAAADI. V shed 4 bases and J 5 bases; nucleotides not matched to a gene: 10. The sequence derives from a woman aged 50 to 60 with acute or convalescent COVID-19. This sequence joins TRBV10-2 and TRBJ2-7, with 8 bases lining up with TRBD1. Sequenced input: peripheral blood. CDR3 region: CASSARTGFGHEQYF. The DNA of the CDR3 is TGCGCCAGCAGTGCCCGGACAGGGTTTGGCCACGAGCAGTACTTC.